These 21 T cell receptor beta chains came from one sample sequenced in a study of tumor and adjacent non-tumor tissue in lung cancer. TCRbeta libraries were built with three rounds of nested PCR, modified from ARM-PCR. TCRdb fed the multiplex PCR reads into MiXCR, producing one record per CDR3 protein. Among roughly 81,000 distinct CDR3 sequences, around 65% were seen once, and the ten largest hold about 16%. The template was RNA from unsorted bulk tissue. The specimen was lung tumor tissue. These receptors were obtained from a man aged 70 or older with non-small cell lung cancer.

This sequence joins TRBV24-1 and TRBJ1-5; TRBD1 matches 7 bases. Looked up from germline, CDR1 is KGHDR and CDR2 is SFDVKD. The CDR3 has 16 amino acids. V shed 3 bases, J shed 3 bases, and the junction held 7 bases outside the gene matches. CDR3 in amino acids: CATSDPRQGPNQPQHF. The CDR3 DNA reads as TGTGCCACCAGTGATCCCCGACAGGGTCCCAATCAGCCCCAGCATTTT.

Concerning this clonotype: A read error may explain this, as a much larger clone is one base away. J is TRBJ2-2 and V is TRBV4-1; unclear D gene. The V gene lost 10 bases and the J gene lost 1 base, with 16 bases spanning the gap. The CDR3 sequence is 15 residues long. Germline V gene lookup returns CDR1 MGHRA and CDR2 YSYEKL. CDR3 loop: CANSRHPGNTGELFF. CDR3 nucleotide sequence: TGCGCCAACTCCCGCCACCCAGGGAACACCGGGGAGCTGTTTTTT.

As to this clonotype: The conserved phenylalanine or tryptophan is not found at the CDR3 terminus, so this likely reflects a read error. The chain combines TRBV11-2 with TRBJ2-3, with D tentatively TRBD2 (6 bases). The CDR3 extends over 16 amino acids. CDR1 is SGHAT, CDR2 FQNNGV, per germline. Trimming removed 3 bases at V and 9 bases at J, with 22 bases between. The CDR3 coding sequence is TGTGCCAGCAGCTTGGAGGGACCGGGCCCCTGGAACACGCAGTATTCT. This translates into CASSLEGPGPWNTQYS.

This clonotype was seen a few times. CDR3 in amino acids: CASSVRNTGELFF. The CDR3 coding sequence is TGTGCCAGCAGTGTCAGGAACACCGGGGAGCTGTTTTTT. The chain couples TRBV7-9 to TRBJ2-2; D ambiguous. The V end lost 6 bases, the J end lost 1 base, and 6 bases lay between the germline ends. CDR3 size: 13 residues. The germline V gene has CDR1 SEHNR and CDR2 FQNEAQ (reference sequence). The variable domain in full, with the rest retrieved from reference TRBV7-9 and TRBJ2-2, is DTGVSQNPRHKITKRGQNVTFRCDPISEHNRLYWYRQTLGQGPEFLTYFQNEAQLEKSRLLSDRFSAERPKGSFSTLEIQRTEQGDSAMYLCASSVRNTGELFFGEGSRLTVL.

Only one count was recorded for this clonotype. It is likely a read error, because the conserved phenylalanine at the end of the CDR3 is missing. V usage is TRBV29-1 and J usage is TRBJ2-5; 7 nucleotides align to TRBD1. Germline V lookup: CDR1 SQVTM, CDR2 ANQGSEA. This CDR3 comprises 13 residues. The CDR3 DNA is TGTAACGTTCGACAGGGCTACCGGGAGACCCAGTACTTG. It translates to CNVRQGYRETQYL.

A word on this clonotype: At one end the junction does not follow the germline gene, possibly because of a read error. The V and J genes are TRBV12-3 or TRBV12-4 and TRBJ2-2, with D perhaps matching TRBD1 (6 bases). There are 13 residues in the CDR3. The CDR3 DNA reads TGTCCCACACATGGACAGTACACCGGGGAGCTGTTCTTT. Its protein is CPTHGQYTGELFF.

This clonotype appeared many times. The CDR3 DNA reads TGCGCCAGCAGCCCCTGGGCTAGTGGCTACAATGAGCAGTTCTTC. Its protein product is CASSPWASGYNEQFF. The chain uses TRBV4-1 and TRBJ2-1; no clear D gene. The CDR3 sequence is 15 residues long. Trimming stripped 4 bases from V and 3 bases from J, with 13 bases between. Germline CDR1 and CDR2: MGHRA and YSYEKL.

This chain links TRBV7-9 with TRBJ2-5; D is possibly TRBD1 (5 bases). Germline assignment: CDR1 SEHNR and CDR2 FQNEAQ (reference sequence). V dropped 4 bases and J dropped 5 bases, with 11 bases sitting between them. This CDR3 contains 13 residues. In nucleotides, the CDR3 is TGTGCCAGCAGCTCAAGGGGCGTGGAGACCCAGTACTTC. The encoded protein is CASSSRGVETQYF.

This clonotype was found once. The chain joins TRBV10-2 to TRBJ2-2; tentatively, D is TRBD2 (5 bases). CDR3 size: 15 residues. Per the germline V gene, CDR1 is WSHSY and CDR2 is SAAADI. V was shortened by 6 bases and J by 5 bases, with 16 bases between the two germline ends. The CDR3 coding sequence is TGCGCCAGCAGAGATATCGGGATGAATACCGGGGAGCTGTTTTTT. The encoded protein is CASRDIGMNTGELFF.

This clonotype was observed a handful of times. A junction end diverges from the germline sequence, so it may reflect a read error. This chain joins TRBV29-1 and TRBJ2-7; possible D gene TRBD2, 6 bases. The germline V gene encodes CDR1 SQVTM and CDR2 ANQGSEA. The CDR3 is made up of 14 amino acids. The CDR3 loop is CSAAGGSNSHEQYF. In DNA, the CDR3 is TGCAGCGCCGCTGGGGGGTCCAACTCCCACGAGCAGTATTTC.

In its sample, this clonotype was seen a few times. The CDR3 ends on some other residue instead of the conserved phenylalanine or tryptophan, so this is likely a read error. This chain uses TRBV5-1 with TRBJ2-5; D uncertain. This CDR3 comprises 16 residues. V lost 0 bases and J lost 4, with 16 bases in between. CDR1 is SGHRS and CDR2 is YFSETQ in the germline V gene. CDR3 loop: CASSLARITTGETQYL. Written as DNA, the CDR3 is TGCGCCAGCAGCTTGGCCCGAATTACAACCGGAGAGACCCAGTACCTC.

Notes on this clonotype: One junction end disagrees with the germline gene, perhaps due to a read error. The rearrangement links TRBV11-2 to TRBJ2-7; D may be TRBD2 (6 bases). From germline, CDR1 is SGHAT and CDR2 FQNNGV. The CDR3 runs to 15 residues. Written as DNA, the CDR3 is TGTGCCGGCAGCCGCACCTGGGACTCTTCGGTAGAGCAGTACTTC. Translating it yields CAGSRTWDSSVEQYF.

This clonotype has a count of ten or more. CDR3 in DNA: TGTGCCAGCAGCCAAGAGACCCTAGCGGGCGAGACCCAGTACTTC. Translating it yields CASSQETLAGETQYF. The chain recombines TRBV4-2 with TRBJ2-5; the match to TRBD2 covers 8 bases. The junction had 5 bases not matched to a gene; V was cut back by 0 bases and J by 5 bases. Germline CDR1 and CDR2: LGHNA and YNFKEQ. CDR3 length equals 15 residues.

V and J are TRBV6-1 and TRBJ2-3, with TRBD2 identical over 8 bases. The CDR3 contains 17 residues. The V gene's germline CDR1 is MNHNS and CDR2 SASEGT. V shed 3 bases and J 4 bases; nucleotides not matched to a gene: 12. The CDR3 DNA is TGTGCCAGCAGTGAGACATGGCGGGGGGCCGGAGCAGATACGCAGTATTTT. Translated, it gives CASSETWRGAGADTQYF.

The chain carries TRBV6-5 and TRBJ2-1; unclear D gene. Germline-derived CDR1 and CDR2 are MNHEY and SVGAGI. The V end lost 9 bases, the J end lost 2 bases, and 17 bases lay between the germline ends. The CDR3 is made up of 15 amino acids. Written as DNA, the CDR3 is TGTGCCAGTCACGAAGGTCGATGGGCCTACAATGAGCAGTTCTTC. Translation gives CASHEGRWAYNEQFF.

Note on this clonotype: One end of the junction fails to match germline, which may point to a read error. The genes are TRBV6-2 or TRBV6-3 and TRBJ1-5; tentative D call: TRBD1 (5 bases). Per the germline V gene, CDR1 is MNHEY and CDR2 is SVGEGT. This CDR3 spans 15 amino acids. CDR3 in DNA: TGTGTCAGCAGCCTACAGGAATTCGGCAATCTGCCCCAGCATTTT. Its protein product is CVSSLQEFGNLPQHF.

The chain is built from TRBV27 and TRBJ1-1; 8 bases are shared with TRBD1. The length of the CDR3 is 16 residues. V lost 8 bases, J lost 11 bases, and 22 bases stayed unmatched. Germline loops: CDR1 MNHEY, CDR2 SMNVEV (reference sequence). This CDR3 reads CASRETGATEVSSAFF. CDR3 nucleotides: TGTGCCAGCCGCGAGACAGGGGCCACCGAAGTGTCATCCGCTTTCTTT.

This clonotype was detected only once. One end of the junction fails to match germline, which may point to a read error. The chain is built from TRBV4-1 and TRBJ2-7; TRBD1 matches 8 bases. The CDR3 spans 16 residues. Germline CDR1 is MGHRA and CDR2 is YSYEKL. This chain's CDR3 is CAISHDWTGTGYEQYF. CDR3 in DNA: TGCGCCATCAGCCACGACTGGACAGGGACGGGATACGAACAGTACTTC.

A word on this clonotype: The junction departs from the called germline gene at one end, perhaps through a read error. The J gene is TRBJ2-1, the V gene TRBV11-2; D not certain. CDR1 is SGHAT and CDR2 is FQNNGV in the germline V gene. CDR3 length: 15 residues. CDR3 nucleotides: TGTACCAACAGCTCGGGTGGAGCGCGATACAATAAGCAGTTCTTC. As protein: CTNSSGGARYNKQFF.

This clonotype was recorded at least ten times. The gene calls are TRBV4-1 and TRBJ2-1; D is possibly TRBD1 or TRBD2 (6 bases each). V was pared by 0 bases and J by 5 bases, with 14 bases between. CDR1 is MGHRA, CDR2 YSYEKL, per germline. CDR3 length equals 16 residues. The CDR3 protein is CASSQEGAGLHNEQFF. The CDR3 DNA follows: TGCGCCAGCAGCCAAGAGGGGGCGGGGCTCCACAATGAGCAGTTCTTC.

Comments on this clonotype: At one boundary the junction diverges from the germline segment, which might be a read error. The chain has TRBV11-1 and TRBJ2-1; the D gene is possibly TRBD2 (6 bases). This CDR3 spans 17 amino acids. Germline V CDR1 and CDR2: SGHAT, FQDESV (reference sequence). The CDR3 DNA sequence: TGTGTCAGCAGCCTTGGTAGCGGACCACGTCCCTACAATGGGCAGTTCTTC. Translating it yields CVSSLGSGPRPYNGQFF. Together with reference TRBV11-1 and TRBJ2-1, the CDR3 gives the full variable domain: EAEVAQSPRYKITEKSQAVAFWCDPISGHATLYWYRQILGQGPELLVQFQDESVVDDSQLPKDRFSAERLKGVDSTLKIQPAELGDSAMYLCVSSLGSGPRPYNGQFFGPGTRLTVL.